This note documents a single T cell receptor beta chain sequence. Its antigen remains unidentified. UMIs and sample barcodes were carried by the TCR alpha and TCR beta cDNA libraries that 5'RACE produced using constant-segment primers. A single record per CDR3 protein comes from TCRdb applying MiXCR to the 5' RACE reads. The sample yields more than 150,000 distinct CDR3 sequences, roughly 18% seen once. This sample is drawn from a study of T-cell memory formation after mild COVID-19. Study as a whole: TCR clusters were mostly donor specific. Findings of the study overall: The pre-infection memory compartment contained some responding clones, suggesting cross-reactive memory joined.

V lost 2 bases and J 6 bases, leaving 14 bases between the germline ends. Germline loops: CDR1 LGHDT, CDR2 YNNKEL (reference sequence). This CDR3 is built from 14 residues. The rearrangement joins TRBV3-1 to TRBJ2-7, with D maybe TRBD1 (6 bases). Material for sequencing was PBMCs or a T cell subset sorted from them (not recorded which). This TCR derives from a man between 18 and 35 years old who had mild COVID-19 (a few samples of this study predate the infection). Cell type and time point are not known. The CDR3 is CASSQQGSSFEQYF. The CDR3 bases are TGTGCCAGCAGCCAACAGGGGTCTTCGTTCGAGCAGTACTTC.